This T cell receptor beta chain was sequenced for a study of blood T cell repertoires in COVID-19. Whole-study context: PBMCs, B-cell-depleted T cells, or T cells were the source of the cDNA or gDNA that made up the material.

TCRdb's table, derived via immunoSEQ multiplex PCR, lists solely in-frame clones and lacks some. There are 150,000 or so clones in the sample; about nine tenths occur only once, and approximately 4.3% lies in the top ten. This TCR was recovered from a woman aged 40 to 55 who had been exposed to COVID-19. Sequencing was carried out using PBMCs or T cells enriched from blood (not recorded which).

The CDR3, as DNA: TGCGCCAGCAGCCAACTCGGTCAGGGTAATTCACCCCTCCACTTT. It yields the protein CASSQLGQGNSPLHF. The V gene is TRBV4-1, the J gene TRBJ1-6; a weak D match, TRBD1 (5 bases). The CDR3 sequence is 15 residues long. Germline V gene data show CDR1 as MGHRA and CDR2 as YSYEKL. Trimming stripped 2 bases from V and 6 bases from J, with 11 bases between.